Below are 14 T cell receptor beta chains sequenced from a single sample in a study of shared clonotypes between healthy human individuals. Profiling relied on immunoSEQ multiplex PCR, and the TCRdb table lists in-frame clones only, not all of them. The table lists nearly 1,000,000 clones, about 80% of them singletons. What was sequenced was memory CD4+ T cells sorted from blood. Subset: CD45RA-negative fraction. Receptors were obtained from a man aged 18 to 30 in good health.

The CDR3 DNA is TGTGCCAGCAGCTCGTACACGGACACTGAAGCTTTCTTT. This encodes CASSSYTDTEAFF. This chain links TRBV7-2 with TRBJ1-1; D not certain. The CDR3 has 13 amino acids. The ends were cut back, 4 bases at V and 3 bases at J, with 9 bases in the middle. In germline, CDR1 is SGHTA, CDR2 FQGNSA.

This clone showed up just a few times. The sample has other DNA sequences that encode this CDR3 too. The chain recombines TRBV4-2 with TRBJ2-3, with TRBD2 matching over 9 bases. CDR3 length equals 17 residues. Germline V gene sequence: CDR1 LGHNA, CDR2 YNFKEQ. V dropped 0 bases and J dropped 4; count of bases not matched to a gene: 8. Here the CDR3 DNA reads TGTGCCAGCAGCCAAGATGGCGCGGGAGGGGGGGCAGATACGCAGTATTTT. Its protein is CASSQDGAGGGADTQYF.

This chain uses TRBV7-9 with TRBJ2-2; D unclear. Trimming cost V 1 base and J 3 bases, with 12 bases left between them. Germline lookup yields CDR1 SEHNR and CDR2 FQNEAQ (reference sequence). The CDR3 is 16 residues long. This CDR3 reads CASSLGGYGYTGELFF. CDR3 DNA: TGTGCCAGCAGCTTAGGAGGATACGGTTACACCGGGGAGCTGTTTTTT.

This clone was detected once. This chain uses TRBV30 with TRBJ2-5, with D possibly matching TRBD2 (5 bases). Germline V CDR1 and CDR2: GTSNPN, SVGIG (reference sequence). The CDR3 is 14 amino acids. V lost 0 bases to trimming and J lost 1 base, with 9 bases between them. The CDR3 bases are TGTGCCTGGAGTGTAACCAGCGGCCAAGAGACCCAGTACTTC. Its protein is CAWSVTSGQETQYF.

V is TRBV9 and J is TRBJ2-2, with unresolved D. Germline loops: CDR1 SGDLS, CDR2 YYNGEE. The CDR3 length is 16 residues. V lost 1 base, J lost 0 bases, and 10 bases lay in between. The CDR3 region is CASSVQNSANTGELFF. In DNA, the CDR3 is TGTGCCAGCAGCGTACAAAACAGCGCGAACACCGGGGAGCTGTTTTTT. Full variable domain (remainder filled in from reference TRBV9 and TRBJ2-2): DSGVTQTPKHLITATGQRVTLRCSPRSGDLSVYWYQQSLDQGLQFLIQYYNGEERAKGNILERFSAQQFPDLHSELNLSSLELGDSALYFCASSVQNSANTGELFFGEGSRLTVL.

V and J are TRBV6-6 and TRBJ1-1; D is perhaps TRBD1 (5 bases). Looked up from germline, CDR1 is MNHNY and CDR2 is SVGAGI (reference sequence). The CDR3 length is 13 residues. V gave up 2 bases and J gave up 4 bases, with 8 bases separating them. CDR3 bases: TGTGCCAGCAGTTACAGGGGCCCCACTGAAGCTTTCTTT. Encoded protein: CASSYRGPTEAFF.

This clone was detected once. This chain connects TRBV28 to TRBJ2-5, with 9 bases that match TRBD2. This CDR3 is built from 15 residues. V was clipped by 1 base and J by 4 bases; unmatched bases: 4. The germline V gene has CDR1 MDHEN and CDR2 SYDVKM. In DNA form, the CDR3 reads TGTGCCAGCAGTTTATACAGCGGGGGGCGAGAGACCCAGTACTTC. It yields the protein CASSLYSGGRETQYF.

This clone was detected a few times. The J gene is TRBJ2-3, the V gene TRBV5-1, with TRBD2 identical over 13 bases. The CDR3 is 17 amino acids. Germline V CDR1 and CDR2: SGHRS, YFSETQ. Trimming removed 4 bases from V and 4 bases from J; junction bases left unmatched: 9. CDR3 amino acids: CASSAQTSGRPADTQYF. CDR3 nucleotides: TGCGCCAGCAGCGCCCAGACTAGCGGGAGGCCCGCAGATACGCAGTATTTT.

This clone was recorded once. V gene TRBV7-9 combines with J gene TRBJ2-1; D gene unclear. Germline loops: CDR1 SEHNR, CDR2 FQNEAQ (reference sequence). Trimming stripped 5 bases from V and 5 bases from J, with 7 bases between. This CDR3 is built from 12 residues. The CDR3 nucleotides read TGTGCCAGCAGCCGATTTCACAATGAGCAGTTCTTC. It specifies CASSRFHNEQFF.

This chain joins TRBV18 and TRBJ2-5; D is unclear. Germline V lookup: CDR1 KGHSH, CDR2 LQKENI. Trimming pared 1 base from V and 5 bases from J, leaving 11 bases between. This CDR3 contains 14 residues. The CDR3 loop reads CASSPLSSGETQYF. CDR3 coding DNA: TGTGCCAGCTCACCACTATCATCCGGGGAGACCCAGTACTTC.

The V and J genes are TRBV2 and TRBJ2-7, with D tentatively TRBD1 (5 bases). In germline, CDR1 is SNHLY, CDR2 FYNNEI. The CDR3 is 11 amino acids. V was cut by 4 bases and J by 6 bases, with 7 bases left in between. CDR3 sequence: CASSAQGEQYF. In nucleotides, the CDR3 is TGTGCCAGCAGTGCTCAGGGCGAGCAGTACTTC.

The gene calls are TRBV5-1 and TRBJ2-2; D is possibly TRBD2 (5 bases). The CDR3 sequence is 15 residues long. The V gene's germline CDR1 is SGHRS and CDR2 YFSETQ. The V end lost 3 bases, the J end lost 3 bases, and 12 bases lay between the germline ends. The CDR3 DNA sequence: TGCGCCAGCAGCTCAGACGGGGATTACACCGGGGAGCTGTTTTTT. Protein sequence: CASSSDGDYTGELFF.

The CDR3 bases are TGTGCCAGCACCAGGTTCTATGGCTACACCTTC. This codes for CASTRFYGYTF. The rearrangement joins TRBV6-1 to TRBJ1-2; D is unresolved. V was clipped by 7 bases and J by 4 bases, with 7 bases between them. This CDR3 contains 11 residues. The germline gives CDR1 MNHNS, CDR2 SASEGT.

The rearrangement joins TRBV5-1 to TRBJ2-5; D is ambiguous. V was pared by 3 bases and J by 4 bases, with 10 bases between. This CDR3 comprises 13 residues. Germline V gene lookup returns CDR1 SGHRS and CDR2 YFSETQ. The CDR3 reads CASSSDNAETQYF. DNA for the CDR3: TGCGCCAGCAGCTCCGATAACGCAGAGACCCAGTACTTC.